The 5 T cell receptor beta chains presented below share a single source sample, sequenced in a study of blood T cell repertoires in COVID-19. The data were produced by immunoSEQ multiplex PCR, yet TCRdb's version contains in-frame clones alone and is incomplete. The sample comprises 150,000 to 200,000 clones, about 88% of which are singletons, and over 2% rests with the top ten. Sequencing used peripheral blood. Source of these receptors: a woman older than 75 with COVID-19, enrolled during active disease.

The CDR3, as DNA: TGTGCCAGCAGCGTTGGACTAGCGGGAGGTTACAATGAGCAGTTCTTC. Its translation is CASSVGLAGGYNEQFF. The chain joins TRBV3-1 (or the pseudogene TRBV3-2) to TRBJ2-1; TRBD2 aligns across 14 bases. This CDR3 region has 16 residues. CDR1 and CDR2 from the germline V gene are LGHDT and YNNKEL (reference sequence). J was trimmed by 4 bases and V by 5 bases; bases with no gene match: 4.

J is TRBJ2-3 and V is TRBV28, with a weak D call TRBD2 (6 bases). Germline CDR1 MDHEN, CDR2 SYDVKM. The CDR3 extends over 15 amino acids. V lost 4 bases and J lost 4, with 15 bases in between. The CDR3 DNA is TGTGCCAGCAGTTCCCCCCCCGGGAGACCAGATACGCAGTATTTT. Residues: CASSSPPGRPDTQYF. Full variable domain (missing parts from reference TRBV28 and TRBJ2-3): DVKVTQSSRYLVKRTGEKVFLECVQDMDHENMFWYRQDPGLGLRLIYFSYDVKMKEKGDIPEGYSVSREKKERFSLILESASTNQTSMYLCASSSPPGRPDTQYFGPGTRLTVL.

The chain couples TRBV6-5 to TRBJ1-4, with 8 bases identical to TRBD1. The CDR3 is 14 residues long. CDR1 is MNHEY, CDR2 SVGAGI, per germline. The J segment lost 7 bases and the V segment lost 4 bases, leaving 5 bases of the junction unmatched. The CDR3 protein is CASSFIDRGEKLFF. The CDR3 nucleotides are TGTGCCAGCAGTTTCATCGACAGGGGTGAAAAACTGTTTTTT.

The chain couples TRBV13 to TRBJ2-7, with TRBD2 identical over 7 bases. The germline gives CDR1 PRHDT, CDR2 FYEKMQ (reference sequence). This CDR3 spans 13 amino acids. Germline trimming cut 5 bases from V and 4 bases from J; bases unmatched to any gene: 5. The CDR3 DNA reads TGTGCCAGCAGCCCTAGCGGACTATACGAGCAGTACTTC. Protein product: CASSPSGLYEQYF.

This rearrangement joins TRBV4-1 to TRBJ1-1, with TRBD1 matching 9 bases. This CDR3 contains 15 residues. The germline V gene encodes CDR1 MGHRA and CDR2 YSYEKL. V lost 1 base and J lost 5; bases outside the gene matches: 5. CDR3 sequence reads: CASSQGTQGATEAFF. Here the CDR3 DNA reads TGCGCCAGCAGCCAAGGAACACAGGGGGCTACTGAAGCTTTCTTT.